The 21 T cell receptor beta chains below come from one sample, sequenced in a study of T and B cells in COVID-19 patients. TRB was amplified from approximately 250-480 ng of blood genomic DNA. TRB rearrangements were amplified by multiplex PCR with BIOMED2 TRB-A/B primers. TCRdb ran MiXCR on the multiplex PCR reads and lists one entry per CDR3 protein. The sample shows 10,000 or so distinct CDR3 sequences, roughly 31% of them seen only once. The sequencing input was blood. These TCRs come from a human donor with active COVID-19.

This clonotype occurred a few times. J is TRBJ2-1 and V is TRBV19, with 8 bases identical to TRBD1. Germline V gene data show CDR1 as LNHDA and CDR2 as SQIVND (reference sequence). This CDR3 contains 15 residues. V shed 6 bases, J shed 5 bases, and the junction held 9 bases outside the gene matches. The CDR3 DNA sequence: TGTGCCAGTAGGCTTACAGGGGGGTATCACAATGAGCAGTTCTTC. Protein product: CASRLTGGYHNEQFF.

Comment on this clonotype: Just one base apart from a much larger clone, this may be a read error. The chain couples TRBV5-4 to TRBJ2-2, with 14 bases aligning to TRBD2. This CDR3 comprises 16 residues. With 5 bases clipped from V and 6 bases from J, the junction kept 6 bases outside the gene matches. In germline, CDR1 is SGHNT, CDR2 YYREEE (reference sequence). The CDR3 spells CASSPRLAGGPGELFF. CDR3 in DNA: TGTGCCAGCAGTCCAAGACTAGCGGGGGGGCCCGGGGAGCTGTTTTTT.

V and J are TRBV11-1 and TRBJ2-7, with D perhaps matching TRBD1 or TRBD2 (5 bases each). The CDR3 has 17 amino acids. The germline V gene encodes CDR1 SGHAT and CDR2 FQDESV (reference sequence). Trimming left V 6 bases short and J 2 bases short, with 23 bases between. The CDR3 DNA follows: TGTGCCAGCAGTCTTACGGCCGCCGGGACGTCGACCTACGAGCAGTACTTC. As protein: CASSLTAAGTSTYEQYF.

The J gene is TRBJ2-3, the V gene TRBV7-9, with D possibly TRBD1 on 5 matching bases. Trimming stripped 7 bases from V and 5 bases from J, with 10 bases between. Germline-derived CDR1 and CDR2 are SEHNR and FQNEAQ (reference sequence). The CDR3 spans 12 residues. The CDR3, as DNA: TGTGCCAGCATCGGAAGGGGAGATACGCAGTATTTT. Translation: CASIGRGDTQYF.

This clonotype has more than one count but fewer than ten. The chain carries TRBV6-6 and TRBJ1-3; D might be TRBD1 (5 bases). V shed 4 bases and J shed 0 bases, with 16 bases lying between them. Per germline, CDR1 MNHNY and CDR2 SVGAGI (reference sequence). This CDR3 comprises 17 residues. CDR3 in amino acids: CASSLTDRRSSGNTIYF. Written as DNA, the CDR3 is TGTGCCAGCAGTTTGACCGACAGACGAAGCTCTGGAAACACCATATATTTT.

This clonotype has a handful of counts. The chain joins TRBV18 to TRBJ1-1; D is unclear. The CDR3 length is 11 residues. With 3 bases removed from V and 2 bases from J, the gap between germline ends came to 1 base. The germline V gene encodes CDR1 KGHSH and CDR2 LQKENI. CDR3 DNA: TGTGCCAGCTCACCTAACACTGAAGCTTTCTTT. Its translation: CASSPNTEAFF.

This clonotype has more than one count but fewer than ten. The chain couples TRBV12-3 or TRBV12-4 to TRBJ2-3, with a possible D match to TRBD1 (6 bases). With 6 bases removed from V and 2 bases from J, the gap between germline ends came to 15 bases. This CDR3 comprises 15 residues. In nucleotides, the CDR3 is TGTGCCAGCAGAAGGGTACAGGGCTCCACAGATACGCAGTATTTT. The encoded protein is CASRRVQGSTDTQYF.

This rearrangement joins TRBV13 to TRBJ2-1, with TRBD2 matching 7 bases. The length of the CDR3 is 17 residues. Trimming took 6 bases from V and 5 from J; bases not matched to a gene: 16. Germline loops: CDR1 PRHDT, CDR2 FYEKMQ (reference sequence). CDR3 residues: CASSSPLMAAGNNEQFF. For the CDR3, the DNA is TGTGCCAGCAGTTCTCCCCTGATGGCAGCGGGGAACAATGAGCAGTTCTTC.

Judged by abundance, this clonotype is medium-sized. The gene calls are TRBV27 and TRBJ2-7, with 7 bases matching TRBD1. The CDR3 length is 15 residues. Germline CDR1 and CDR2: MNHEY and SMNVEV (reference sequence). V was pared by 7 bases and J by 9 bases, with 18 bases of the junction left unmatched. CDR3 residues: CASTRTGQARMGQYF. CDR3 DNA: TGTGCCAGCACCCGAACAGGACAGGCCCGGATGGGGCAGTACTTC.

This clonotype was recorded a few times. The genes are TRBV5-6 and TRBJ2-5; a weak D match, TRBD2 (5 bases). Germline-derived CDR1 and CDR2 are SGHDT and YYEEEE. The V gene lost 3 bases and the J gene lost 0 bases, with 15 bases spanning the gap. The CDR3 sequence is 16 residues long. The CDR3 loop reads CASSSKNYGDQETQYF. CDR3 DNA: TGTGCCAGCAGCTCCAAAAACTACGGGGACCAAGAGACCCAGTACTTC.

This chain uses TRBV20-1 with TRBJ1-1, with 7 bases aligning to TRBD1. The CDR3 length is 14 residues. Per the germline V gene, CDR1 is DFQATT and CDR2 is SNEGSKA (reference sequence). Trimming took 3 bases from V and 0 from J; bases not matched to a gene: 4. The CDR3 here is CSARRGQLNTEAFF. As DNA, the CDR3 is TGCAGTGCTAGGAGGGGACAGTTGAACACTGAAGCTTTCTTT.

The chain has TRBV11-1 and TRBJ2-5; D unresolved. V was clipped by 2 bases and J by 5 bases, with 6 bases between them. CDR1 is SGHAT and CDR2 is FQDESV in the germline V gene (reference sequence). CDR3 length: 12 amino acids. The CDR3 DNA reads TGTGCCAGCAGCTTAACGTGGGAGACCCAGTACTTC. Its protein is CASSLTWETQYF.

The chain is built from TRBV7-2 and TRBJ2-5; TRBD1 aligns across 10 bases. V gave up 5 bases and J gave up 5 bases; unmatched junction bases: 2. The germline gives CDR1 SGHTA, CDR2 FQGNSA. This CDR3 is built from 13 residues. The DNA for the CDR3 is TGTGCCAGCAGCCAGGGACAGGGGGAGACCCAGTACTTC. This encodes CASSQGQGETQYF.

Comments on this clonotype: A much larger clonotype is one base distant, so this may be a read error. The CDR3 coding sequence is TGTGCCAGCAGAACCAGGACAGGGTCCGGGGAGCTGTTTTTT. Translated: CASRTRTGSGELFF. V and J are TRBV6-5 and TRBJ2-2; 8 bases fit TRBD1. Germline loops: CDR1 MNHEY, CDR2 SVGAGI. The ends lost 6 bases at V and 6 bases at J; junction bases unmatched: 6. This CDR3 has 14 amino acids.

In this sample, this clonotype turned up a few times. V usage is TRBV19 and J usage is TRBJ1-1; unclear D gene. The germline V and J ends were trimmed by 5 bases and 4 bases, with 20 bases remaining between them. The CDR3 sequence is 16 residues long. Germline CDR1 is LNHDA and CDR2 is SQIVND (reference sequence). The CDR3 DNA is TGTGCCAGTAGTCCCACCCCGGGTTGGCTGAGCACTGAAGCTTTCTTT. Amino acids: CASSPTPGWLSTEAFF.

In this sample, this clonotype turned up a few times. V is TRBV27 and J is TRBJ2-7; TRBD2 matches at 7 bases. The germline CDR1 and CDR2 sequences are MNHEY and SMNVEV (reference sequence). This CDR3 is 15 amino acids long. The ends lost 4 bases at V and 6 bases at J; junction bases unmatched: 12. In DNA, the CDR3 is TGTGCCAGCAGTTCAATGGGGACGGGGGGTTCCGAGCAGTACTTC. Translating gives CASSSMGTGGSEQYF.

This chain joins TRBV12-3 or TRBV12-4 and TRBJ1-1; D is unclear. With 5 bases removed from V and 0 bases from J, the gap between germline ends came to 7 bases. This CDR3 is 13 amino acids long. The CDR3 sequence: CASSGGLNTEAFF. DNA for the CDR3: TGTGCCAGCAGTGGTGGTCTGAACACTGAAGCTTTCTTT.

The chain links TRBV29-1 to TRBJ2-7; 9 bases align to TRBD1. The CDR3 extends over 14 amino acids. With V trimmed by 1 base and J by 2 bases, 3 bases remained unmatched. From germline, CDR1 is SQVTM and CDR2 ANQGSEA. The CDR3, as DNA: TGCAGCGTTGAAGGGACAGGGGAACCCTACGAGCAGTACTTC. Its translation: CSVEGTGEPYEQYF.

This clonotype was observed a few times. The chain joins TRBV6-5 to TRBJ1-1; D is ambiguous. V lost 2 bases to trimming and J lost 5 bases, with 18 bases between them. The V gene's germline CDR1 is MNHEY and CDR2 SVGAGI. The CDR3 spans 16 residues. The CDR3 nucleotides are TGTGCCAGCAGTTACCAAGTACCACCTACTGGGACTGAAGCTTTCTTT. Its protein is CASSYQVPPTGTEAFF.

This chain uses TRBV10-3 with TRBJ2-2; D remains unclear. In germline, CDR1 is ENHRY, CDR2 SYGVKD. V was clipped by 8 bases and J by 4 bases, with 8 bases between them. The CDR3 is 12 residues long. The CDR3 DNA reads TGTGCCATCGCTGGGTCCACCGGGGAGCTGTTTTTT. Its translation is CAIAGSTGELFF.

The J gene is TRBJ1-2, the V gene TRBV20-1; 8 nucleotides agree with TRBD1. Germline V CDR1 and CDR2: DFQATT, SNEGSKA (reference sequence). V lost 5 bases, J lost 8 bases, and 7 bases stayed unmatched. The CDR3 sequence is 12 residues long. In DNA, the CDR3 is TGCAGTGCTTCGGACAGGGCCAAGGGCTACACCTTC. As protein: CSASDRAKGYTF.